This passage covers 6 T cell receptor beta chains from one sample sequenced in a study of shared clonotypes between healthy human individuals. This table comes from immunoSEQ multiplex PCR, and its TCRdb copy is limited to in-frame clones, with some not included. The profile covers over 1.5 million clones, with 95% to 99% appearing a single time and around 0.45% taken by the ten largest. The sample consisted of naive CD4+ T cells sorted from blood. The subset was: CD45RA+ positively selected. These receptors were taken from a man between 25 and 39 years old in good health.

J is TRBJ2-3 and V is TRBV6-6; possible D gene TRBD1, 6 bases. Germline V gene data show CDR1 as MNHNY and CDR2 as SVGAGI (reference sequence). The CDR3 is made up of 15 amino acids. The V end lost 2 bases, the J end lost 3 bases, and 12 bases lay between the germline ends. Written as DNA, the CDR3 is TGTGCCAGCAGTTACCCGGACAGTGCGACAGATACGCAGTATTTT. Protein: CASSYPDSATDTQYF.

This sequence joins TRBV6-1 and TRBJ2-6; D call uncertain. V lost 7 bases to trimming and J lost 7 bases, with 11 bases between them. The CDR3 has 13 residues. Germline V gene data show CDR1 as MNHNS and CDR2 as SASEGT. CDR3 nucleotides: TGTGCCAGCACGAGTCTAGGCGCCAACGTCCTGACTTTC. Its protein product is CASTSLGANVLTF.

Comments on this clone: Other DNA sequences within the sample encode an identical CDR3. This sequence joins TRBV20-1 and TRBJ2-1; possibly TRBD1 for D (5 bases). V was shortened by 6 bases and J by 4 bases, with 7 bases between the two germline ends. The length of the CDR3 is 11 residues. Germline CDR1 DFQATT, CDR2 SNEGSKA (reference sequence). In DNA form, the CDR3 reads TGCAGTGCGAGACAGTACAATGAGCAGTTCTTC. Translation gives CSARQYNEQFF.

CDR3 protein: CASSGGQGFRNNEQFF. The CDR3, as DNA: TGCGCCAGCAGCGGGGGACAGGGGTTTAGGAACAATGAGCAGTTCTTC. The V and J genes are TRBV5-1 and TRBJ2-1; TRBD1 matches at 10 bases. Germline CDR1 is SGHRS and CDR2 is YFSETQ. V was pared by 4 bases and J by 5 bases, with 9 bases of the junction left unmatched. The CDR3 runs to 16 residues.

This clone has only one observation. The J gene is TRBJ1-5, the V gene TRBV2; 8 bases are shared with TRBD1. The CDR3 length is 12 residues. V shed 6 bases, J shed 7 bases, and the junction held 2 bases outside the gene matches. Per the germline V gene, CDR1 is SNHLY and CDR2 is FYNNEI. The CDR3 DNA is TGTGCCAGCAGGACAGGGGTACAGCCCCAGCATTTT. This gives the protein CASRTGVQPQHF.

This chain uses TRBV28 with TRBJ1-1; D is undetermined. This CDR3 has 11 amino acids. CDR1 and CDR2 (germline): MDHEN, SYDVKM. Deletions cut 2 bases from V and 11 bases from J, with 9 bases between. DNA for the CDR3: TGTGCCAGCAGTTTACCCACGAGGGCTTTCTTT. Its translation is CASSLPTRAFF.